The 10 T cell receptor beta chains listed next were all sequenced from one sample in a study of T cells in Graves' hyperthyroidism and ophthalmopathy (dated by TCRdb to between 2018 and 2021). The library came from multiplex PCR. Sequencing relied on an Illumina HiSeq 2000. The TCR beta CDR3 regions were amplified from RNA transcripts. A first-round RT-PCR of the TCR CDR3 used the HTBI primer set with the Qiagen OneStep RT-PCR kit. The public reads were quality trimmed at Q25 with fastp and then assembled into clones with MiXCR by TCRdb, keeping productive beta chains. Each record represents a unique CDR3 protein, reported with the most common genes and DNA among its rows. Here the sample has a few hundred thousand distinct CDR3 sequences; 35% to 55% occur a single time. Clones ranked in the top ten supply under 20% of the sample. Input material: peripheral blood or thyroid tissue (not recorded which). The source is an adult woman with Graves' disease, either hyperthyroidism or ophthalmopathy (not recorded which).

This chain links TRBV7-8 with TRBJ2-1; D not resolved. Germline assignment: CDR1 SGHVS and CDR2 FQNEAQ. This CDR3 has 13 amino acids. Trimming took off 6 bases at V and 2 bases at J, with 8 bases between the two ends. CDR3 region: CASRPQAYNEQFF. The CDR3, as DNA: TGTGCCAGCAGGCCTCAGGCCTACAATGAGCAGTTCTTC.

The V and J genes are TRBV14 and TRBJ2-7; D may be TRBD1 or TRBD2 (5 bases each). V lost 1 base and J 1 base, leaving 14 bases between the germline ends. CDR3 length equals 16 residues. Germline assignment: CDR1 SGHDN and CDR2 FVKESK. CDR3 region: CASSQVWGIRSYEQYF. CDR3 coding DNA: TGTGCCAGCAGCCAAGTGTGGGGGATCCGATCCTACGAGCAGTACTTC.

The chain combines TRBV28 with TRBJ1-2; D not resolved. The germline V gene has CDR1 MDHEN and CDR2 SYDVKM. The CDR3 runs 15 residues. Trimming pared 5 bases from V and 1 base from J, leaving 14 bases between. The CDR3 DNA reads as TGTGCCAGCAGTCCTCTCGGCAGGCATAACTATGGCTACACCTTC. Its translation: CASSPLGRHNYGYTF.

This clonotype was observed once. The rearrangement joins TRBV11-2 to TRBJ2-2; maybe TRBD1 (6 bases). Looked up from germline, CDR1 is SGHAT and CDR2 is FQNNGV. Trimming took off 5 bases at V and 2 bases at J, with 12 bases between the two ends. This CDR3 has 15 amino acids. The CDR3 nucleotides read TGTGCCAGCAGCGCAACAGGGCCCAACACCGGGGAGCTGTTTTTT. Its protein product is CASSATGPNTGELFF. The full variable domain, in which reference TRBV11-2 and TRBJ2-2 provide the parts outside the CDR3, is EAGVAQSPRYKIIEKRQSVAFWCNPISGHATLYWYQQILGQGPKLLIQFQNNGVVDDSQLPKDRFSAERLKGVDSTLKIQPAKLEDSAVYLCASSATGPNTGELFFGEGSRLTVL.

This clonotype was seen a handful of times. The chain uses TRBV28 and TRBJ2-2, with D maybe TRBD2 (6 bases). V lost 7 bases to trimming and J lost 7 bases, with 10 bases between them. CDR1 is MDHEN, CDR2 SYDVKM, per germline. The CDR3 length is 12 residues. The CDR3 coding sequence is TGTGCCAGCACTCTGGGGGGCGGGGAGCTGTTTTTT. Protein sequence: CASTLGGGELFF.

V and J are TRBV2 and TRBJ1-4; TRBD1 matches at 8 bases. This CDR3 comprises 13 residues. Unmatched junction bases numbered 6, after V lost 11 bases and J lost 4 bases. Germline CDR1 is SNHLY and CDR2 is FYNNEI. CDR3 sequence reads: CALKGQGNEKLFF. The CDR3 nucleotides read TGTGCCCTTAAAGGACAGGGTAATGAAAAACTGTTTTTT.

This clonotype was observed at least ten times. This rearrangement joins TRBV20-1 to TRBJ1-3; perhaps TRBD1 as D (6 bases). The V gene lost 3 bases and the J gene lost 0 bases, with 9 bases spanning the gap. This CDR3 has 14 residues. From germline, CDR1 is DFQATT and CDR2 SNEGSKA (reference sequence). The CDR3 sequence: CSASNRASGNTIYF. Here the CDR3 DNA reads TGCAGTGCTAGTAACAGGGCCTCTGGAAACACCATATATTTT.

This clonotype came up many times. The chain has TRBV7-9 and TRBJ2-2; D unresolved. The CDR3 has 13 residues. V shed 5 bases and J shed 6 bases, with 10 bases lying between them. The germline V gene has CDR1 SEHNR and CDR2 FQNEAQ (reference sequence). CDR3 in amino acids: CASSHSLPGELFF. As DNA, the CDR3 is TGTGCCAGCAGCCACAGCTTACCCGGGGAGCTGTTTTTT. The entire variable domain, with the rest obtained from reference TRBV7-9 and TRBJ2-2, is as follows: DTGVSQNPRHKITKRGQNVTFRCDPISEHNRLYWYRQTLGQGPEFLTYFQNEAQLEKSRLLSDRFSAERPKGSFSTLEIQRTEQGDSAMYLCASSHSLPGELFFGEGSRLTVL.

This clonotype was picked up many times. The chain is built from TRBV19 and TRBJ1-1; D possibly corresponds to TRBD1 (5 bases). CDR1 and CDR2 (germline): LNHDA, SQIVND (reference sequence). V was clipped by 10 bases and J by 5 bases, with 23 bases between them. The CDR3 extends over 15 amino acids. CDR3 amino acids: CATIRGVRFKTEAFF. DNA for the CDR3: TGTGCCACCATTAGGGGAGTGAGGTTTAAGACTGAAGCTTTCTTT.

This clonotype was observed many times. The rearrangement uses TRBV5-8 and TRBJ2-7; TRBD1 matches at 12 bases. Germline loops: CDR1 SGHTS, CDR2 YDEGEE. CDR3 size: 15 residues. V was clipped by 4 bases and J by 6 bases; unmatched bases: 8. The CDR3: CASSRIGTGGREQYF. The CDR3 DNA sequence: TGTGCCAGCAGCCGCATAGGGACAGGGGGCCGCGAGCAGTACTTC. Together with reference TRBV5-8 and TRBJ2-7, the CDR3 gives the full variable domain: EAGVTQSPTHLIKTRGQQATLRCSPISGHTSVYWYQQALGLGLQFLLWYDEGEERNRGNFPPRFSGRQFPNYSSELNVNALELEDSALYLCASSRIGTGGREQYFGPGTRLTVT.